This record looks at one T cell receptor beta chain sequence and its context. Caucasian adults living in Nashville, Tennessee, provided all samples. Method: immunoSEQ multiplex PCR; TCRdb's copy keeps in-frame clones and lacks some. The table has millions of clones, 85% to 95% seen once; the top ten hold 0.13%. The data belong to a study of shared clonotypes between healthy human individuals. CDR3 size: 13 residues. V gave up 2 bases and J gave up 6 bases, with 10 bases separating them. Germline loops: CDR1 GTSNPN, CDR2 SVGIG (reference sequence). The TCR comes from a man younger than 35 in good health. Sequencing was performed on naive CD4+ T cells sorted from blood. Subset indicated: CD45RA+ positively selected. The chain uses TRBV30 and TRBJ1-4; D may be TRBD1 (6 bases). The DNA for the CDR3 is TGTGCCTGGAGTCGACAGGTCGATGAAAAACTGTTTTTT. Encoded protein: CAWSRQVDEKLFF. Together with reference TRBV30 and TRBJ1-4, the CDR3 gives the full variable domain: SQTIHQWPATLVQPVGSPLSLECTVEGTSNPNLYWYRQAAGRGLQLLFYSVGIGQISSEVPQNLSASRPQDRQFILSSKKLLLSDSGFYLCAWSRQVDEKLFFGSGTQLSVL.